A selection of T cell receptor beta chains follows, all from one sample in a study of identical twins. TCRdb reprocessed the 5' RACE reads via MiXCR and lists one record per CDR3 protein. The repertoire holds 550,000 to 800,000 distinct CDR3 sequences, with about 7.1% as singletons. This same sample was also taken into another study, of yellow fever vaccine responses in identical twins.

Sequencing input: PBMCs. The origin of the receptors is a woman aged 18-35 years in good health. CDR3s leave out the opening cysteine and the closing phenylalanine or tryptophan.

TRBV2,TRBJ1-5,ASSVVGPQH
TRBV6-6,TRBJ1-2,ASRGTANYGYT
TRBV4-1,TRBJ2-1,ASSQDFRPRSYNEQF
TRBV7-2,TRBJ2-1,ASSPGGQVYNEQF
TRBV4-1,TRBJ2-3,ASSRGGGSTDTQY
TRBV2,TRBJ2-3,ASSGVGDTQY
TRBV20-1,TRBJ1-4,SARDRLNEKLF
TRBV5-1,TRBJ2-1,ASSPGTSGGHEQF
TRBV2,TRBJ2-2,ASITGVTGELF
TRBV19,TRBJ1-2,ASRLTGANGYT
TRBV11-2,TRBJ2-1,ASSTHTSEPYNEQF
TRBV3-1,TRBJ2-7,ASSRGVLEQY
TRBV5-1,TRBJ1-1,ASSFLGQGARTEAF
TRBV7-2,TRBJ1-2,ASSLSRTGYGYT
TRBV4-1,TRBJ2-5,ASSQISGGAIQETQY
TRBV7-8,TRBJ2-2,ASSLPRVPGELF
TRBV20-1,TRBJ2-3,SALGGRAPDTQY
TRBV29-1,TRBJ2-1,SVRTGEYNEQF
TRBV24-1,TRBJ2-1,ATSAIRTSGSSYNEQF
TRBV27,TRBJ2-5,ASSSLAGEPGQY
TRBV10-3,TRBJ2-1,AIKVYNEQF
TRBV19,TRBJ2-2,ASSNRVSGELF
TRBV5-6,TRBJ2-3,ASSFSGSSVGTQY
TRBV5-5,TRBJ2-2,ASTPVLVAGELF
TRBV27,TRBJ2-1,ASRKAQGAYNEQF
TRBV5-1,TRBJ1-5,ASSRDTGSNQPQH
TRBV6-1,TRBJ1-2,ASSSQVLRGIDGYT
TRBV12-3/TRBV12-4,TRBJ2-1,ASSLTGPRIAAGGTYNEQF
TRBV5-8,TRBJ1-5,ASSRTYSNQPQH
TRBV10-3,TRBJ1-1,AISPTGENTEAF
TRBV28,TRBJ2-1,ASSLLFTGPDNEQF
TRBV11-2,TRBJ1-2,ASSFHGTGGPRQWGYT